The present T cell receptor beta chain was sequenced within a study of CD8+CD57+ T cells in acquired aplastic anemia. The patients chosen for sequencing had shown expansion of CD8+CD57+ cells (detected by flow cytometry). This clonotype was observed many times. For CDR3 and TCR beta VDJ profiling, genomic DNA was the template used. TCRdb processed the reads anew with MiXCR; each CDR3 protein has one entry. The top ten clones hold 0.75% to 0.95% of a sample with about half a million distinct CDR3 sequences, around a third of them seen once. There are 15 residues in the CDR3. With 0 bases removed from V and 0 bases from J, the gap between germline ends came to 8 bases. Germline CDR1 MGHRA, CDR2 YSYEKL.

This sequence was found in a human donor with aplastic anemia. The specimen sequenced was sorted CD4+, CD8+, or CD8+CD57+ T cells (not recorded which) from PBMCs. This chain joins TRBV4-1 and TRBJ1-2; D is undetermined. The CDR3 nucleotides are TGCGCCAGCAGCCAAGATGGGTCCCCTAACTATGGCTACACCTTC. Residues: CASSQDGSPNYGYTF.